A single sample is the source of the 25 T cell receptor beta chains below, sequenced in a study of T cell responses to AZD1222 COVID-19 vaccine. Assay: immunoSEQ multiplex PCR; the TCRdb copy retains only in-frame clones and omits some. This sample has fewer than 120,000 clones, with 70% to 90% found just once. The sequences come from peripheral blood, collected 28 days after the second AZD1222 dose. All receptors derive from an adult who received the AZD1222 COVID-19 vaccine.

The chain links TRBV5-4 to TRBJ1-6; no clear D. The V end was cut by 3 bases, the J end by 10 bases, with 14 bases between. The CDR3 is 14 residues long. Germline values: CDR1 SGHNT, CDR2 YYREEE (reference sequence). The CDR3 protein is CASSSLPIISPLHF. The CDR3 nucleotides are TGTGCCAGCAGCTCACTGCCAATTATCTCACCCCTCCACTTT.

The chain uses TRBV10-3 and TRBJ1-3; D remains ambiguous. V was shortened by 5 bases and J by 0 bases, with 5 bases between the two germline ends. CDR1 ENHRY and CDR2 SYGVKD come from the germline V gene. CDR3 length: 13 residues. CDR3 loop: CAISLPSGNTIYF. CDR3 DNA: TGTGCCATCAGTCTTCCCTCTGGAAACACCATATATTTT.

The chain has TRBV5-4 and TRBJ1-2, with D perhaps matching TRBD1 (6 bases). With 6 bases removed from V and 3 bases from J, the gap between germline ends came to 12 bases. The CDR3 is 13 residues long. The germline V gene has CDR1 SGHNT and CDR2 YYREEE (reference sequence). DNA of the CDR3: TGTGCCAGCAATTTAGGGGGAGACTATGGCTACACCTTC. This codes for CASNLGGDYGYTF.

This clone was counted a single time. The chain employs TRBV6-5 and TRBJ1-5; D is unclear. CDR1 and CDR2 (germline): MNHEY, SVGAGI. CDR3 length: 14 amino acids. V shed 0 bases and J shed 0 bases, with 3 bases lying between them. The CDR3 DNA follows: TGTGCCAGCAGTTACTCCGCTAGCAATCAGCCCCAGCATTTT. The encoded protein is CASSYSASNQPQHF.

V and J are TRBV7-9 and TRBJ1-5; D uncertain. Germline V gene lookup returns CDR1 SEHNR and CDR2 FQNEAQ (reference sequence). The CDR3 has 16 amino acids. Trimming removed 2 bases at V and 3 bases at J, with 14 bases between. The CDR3 reads CASSLIGPAANQPQHF. DNA of the CDR3: TGTGCCAGCAGCTTAATAGGACCGGCAGCCAATCAGCCCCAGCATTTT.

The V and J genes are TRBV6-2 or TRBV6-3 and TRBJ1-2; D is unclear. V gave up 2 bases and J gave up 4 bases, with 14 bases separating them. Per germline, CDR1 MNHEY and CDR2 SVGEGT. This CDR3 region has 15 residues. The CDR3, as DNA: TGTGCCAGCAGTTACGTTAGGGAGCCTCCCTATGGCTACACCTTC. Its protein is CASSYVREPPYGYTF.

This chain connects TRBV19 to TRBJ2-1; a weak D match, TRBD1 (5 bases). Germline V CDR1 and CDR2: LNHDA, SQIVND (reference sequence). Between the trimmed V and J ends, which lost 0 bases and 0 bases, there was a span of 12 bases. The CDR3 extends over 17 amino acids. The CDR3 sequence: CASSIDTGRHSYNEQFF. CDR3 in DNA: TGTGCCAGTAGTATAGATACAGGCAGACACTCCTACAATGAGCAGTTCTTC.

This clone appeared a few times. The V call is TRBV5-1, the J call TRBJ2-6, with 8 bases identical to TRBD1. Trimming removed 2 bases from V and 1 base from J; junction bases left unmatched: 8. Germline V gene data show CDR1 as SGHRS and CDR2 as YFSETQ. There are 18 residues in the CDR3. The CDR3: CASSLWTGRISGANVLTF. The CDR3 nucleotides read TGCGCCAGCAGCTTATGGACAGGGAGGATTTCTGGGGCCAACGTCCTGACTTTC.

The CDR3 nucleotides read TGTGCCAGCAGTCTCCGGGACAGTATGAACACTGAAGCTTTCTTT. Its protein is CASSLRDSMNTEAFF. The V and J genes are TRBV27 and TRBJ1-1; 7 nucleotides agree with TRBD1. Germline V gives CDR1 MNHEY, CDR2 SMNVEV (reference sequence). The CDR3 totals 15 residues. V shed 5 bases and J 0 bases; nucleotides not matched to a gene: 6.

The V call is TRBV6-2 or TRBV6-3, the J call TRBJ2-4, with 10 bases that match TRBD2. CDR1 MNHEY and CDR2 SVGEGT come from the germline V gene. The CDR3 is 20 residues long. J was trimmed by 2 bases and V by 5 bases; bases with no gene match: 18. The CDR3 sequence: CASSPRSAGGPGATKNIQYF. In DNA, the CDR3 is TGTGCCAGCAGTCCGCGTTCAGCGGGAGGGCCGGGGGCAACCAAAAACATTCAGTACTTC.

Details on this clone: At the DNA level, this CDR3 is encoded by other sequences in the same sample as well. J is TRBJ1-3 and V is TRBV18, with 7 bases that match TRBD1. The CDR3 runs 18 residues. Germline trimming cut 4 bases from V and 0 bases from J; bases unmatched to any gene: 12. CDR1 and CDR2 from the germline V gene are KGHSH and LQKENI. In nucleotides, the CDR3 is TGTGCCAGCTCACTCCGGAGCACAGGGGCGTTCTCTGGAAACACCATATATTTT. The encoded protein is CASSLRSTGAFSGNTIYF.

V gene TRBV11-2 combines with J gene TRBJ2-7; TRBD1 aligns across 11 bases. The CDR3 has 16 amino acids. In germline, CDR1 is SGHAT, CDR2 FQNNGV. The J segment lost 5 bases and the V segment lost 5 bases, leaving 11 bases of the junction unmatched. The CDR3 DNA follows: TGTGCCAGCAGCCCGATTCGGGACAGGGGGTTCAACGAGCAGTACTTC. Its translation is CASSPIRDRGFNEQYF.

The chain combines TRBV3-1 (or the pseudogene TRBV3-2) with TRBJ2-3; D gene unclear. The ends were cut back, 2 bases at V and 6 bases at J, with 18 bases in the middle. The CDR3 contains 16 residues. The germline V gene encodes CDR1 LGHDT and CDR2 YNNKEL (reference sequence). The CDR3 is CASSQLGVESWDTQYF. The CDR3 DNA follows: TGTGCCAGCAGCCAACTTGGGGTAGAGTCTTGGGATACGCAGTATTTT.

The rearrangement uses TRBV6-5 and TRBJ1-1; no clear D. Trimming removed 6 bases at V and 4 bases at J, with 9 bases between. The CDR3 has 12 residues. Germline V gene data show CDR1 as MNHEY and CDR2 as SVGAGI. CDR3 coding DNA: TGTGCCAGCAGCTTTGAGAGCACTGAAGCTTTCTTT. Translated, it gives CASSFESTEAFF.

This chain uses TRBV7-8 with TRBJ1-1; 9 bases are shared with TRBD1. CDR1 and CDR2 (germline): SGHVS, FQNEAQ. The CDR3 totals 14 residues. The ends lost 5 bases at V and 4 bases at J; junction bases unmatched: 5. The CDR3 sequence is CASSTTTGGTEAFF. As DNA, the CDR3 is TGTGCCAGCAGCACCACGACAGGGGGCACTGAAGCTTTCTTT.

The V and J genes are TRBV12-3 or TRBV12-4 and TRBJ1-2; D is ambiguous. V was pared by 11 bases and J by 5 bases, with 18 bases between. The CDR3 contains 13 residues. CDR3 sequence reads: CASSFGQTYGYTF. The CDR3 DNA follows: TGTGCCTCCAGTTTCGGCCAGACTTATGGCTACACCTTC.

This sequence joins TRBV11-1 and TRBJ2-7; D possibly corresponds to TRBD2 (5 bases). The CDR3 has 16 amino acids. V lost 5 bases, J lost 0 bases, and 17 bases lay in between. CDR1 SGHAT and CDR2 FQDESV come from the germline V gene (reference sequence). Here the CDR3 reads CASSAEGGPSSYEQYF. CDR3 DNA: TGTGCCAGCAGCGCAGAGGGCGGACCCAGCTCCTACGAGCAGTACTTC.

This rearrangement joins TRBV29-1 to TRBJ2-7; tentative D call: TRBD2 (6 bases). The CDR3 totals 16 residues. Germline CDR1 and CDR2: SQVTM and ANQGSEA. V dropped 3 bases and J dropped 0 bases, with 18 bases sitting between them. The CDR3 is CSVEGTSGGSSYEQYF. CDR3 bases: TGCAGCGTTGAGGGGACGAGCGGAGGGAGCTCCTACGAGCAGTACTTC.

The rearrangement joins TRBV4-1 to TRBJ1-2, with a possible D match to TRBD1 (6 bases). V gave up 8 bases and J gave up 5 bases, with 18 bases separating them. The CDR3 has 14 amino acids. Germline V gene lookup returns CDR1 MGHRA and CDR2 YSYEKL. The CDR3, as DNA: TGCGCCAGCGCTACAGGGATCCTTTCGTATGGCTACACCTTC. It specifies CASATGILSYGYTF.

The chain couples TRBV3-1 (or the pseudogene TRBV3-2) to TRBJ2-7; D unclear. Looked up from germline, CDR1 is LGHDT and CDR2 is YNNKEL (reference sequence). This CDR3 contains 11 residues. V was cut by 1 base and J by 12 bases, with 10 bases left in between. The CDR3 DNA reads TGTGCCAGCAGCCAAGGACACCAGAGGTACTTC. It encodes CASSQGHQRYF.

This rearrangement joins TRBV29-1 to TRBJ2-7; D may be TRBD2 (5 bases). The V and J ends lost 5 bases and 0 bases respectively, with 11 bases between them. In germline, CDR1 is SQVTM, CDR2 ANQGSEA. CDR3 length equals 13 residues. The DNA of the CDR3 is TGCAGCGTTTACGGGGTCAACTCCTACGAGCAGTACTTC. Amino acids: CSVYGVNSYEQYF.

This clone was observed a few times. The chain joins TRBV4-1 to TRBJ2-7; the D gene is possibly TRBD1 (6 bases). The V and J ends lost 0 bases and 4 bases respectively, with 7 bases between them. CDR3 size: 13 residues. CDR1 and CDR2 (germline): MGHRA, YSYEKL. The CDR3: CASSQEQGYEQYF. The CDR3 nucleotides are TGCGCCAGCAGCCAAGAACAGGGTTACGAGCAGTACTTC.

This sequence joins TRBV6-1 and TRBJ2-1; no firm D call. Trimming took 1 base from V and 7 from J, leaving 8 bases between them. Germline CDR1 is MNHNS and CDR2 is SASEGT. The CDR3 runs 13 residues. Written as DNA, the CDR3 is TGTGCCAGCAGTGAAGTGGGGTTGAATGAGCAGTTCTTC. This gives the protein CASSEVGLNEQFF.

The chain joins TRBV10-3 to TRBJ1-2; the match to TRBD1 covers 8 bases. V lost 6 bases and J lost 3; bases outside the gene matches: 6. Germline V CDR1 and CDR2: ENHRY, SYGVKD. The CDR3 extends over 14 amino acids. The CDR3: CAISQGALDYGYTF. The CDR3 DNA follows: TGTGCCATCAGCCAGGGGGCCCTTGACTATGGCTACACCTTC.

V gene TRBV5-1 combines with J gene TRBJ1-1; D is unclear. Trimming shortened V by 1 base and J by 4 bases, and 14 bases separated the two germline ends. CDR1 and CDR2 (germline): SGHRS, YFSETQ. The CDR3 is made up of 15 amino acids. The chain's CDR3 is CASSLLGLGGTEAFF. The CDR3 DNA sequence: TGCGCCAGCAGCTTGCTTGGGCTCGGTGGCACTGAAGCTTTCTTT.